Listed below are T cell receptor beta chains from one sample, sequenced in a study of T cell repertoires in cytomegalovirus infection. TCRdb re-called the reads through MiXCR, storing one row per CDR3 protein. Here the sample spans about 46,000 distinct CDR3 sequences, 20% being singletons. Their antigen targets remain unknown. What was sequenced was PBMCs, sequenced either directly or after in vitro stimulation (not recorded which). Every receptor here comes from a human donor in good health (CMV status not recorded). Some clones in this sample may be carry-over from other donors' samples. Each CDR3 is given with its conserved first and last residue. The D gene is left open where the match is weak. Size tells how often a clone was seen (once, few, many) or the class of an expanded clone, and some rows leave it out.

v_gene,abundance,j_gene,d_gene,CDR3nt,CDR3aa
TRBV20-1,-,TRBJ1-1,-,TGCAGTGCTAGAGCCGGGGCAGGGCGAACTGAAGCTTTCTTT,CSARAGAGRTEAFF
TRBV5-4,few,TRBJ1-1,TRBD1,TGTGCCAGCAGCGGGAACAGGGGGCTAGACACTGAAGCTTTCTTT,CASSGNRGLDTEAFF
TRBV6-1,many,TRBJ2-7,-,TGTGCCAGCAGTCGTTCAGTATTAGGGGGTTCCTACGAGCAGTACTTC,CASSRSVLGGSYEQYF
TRBV2,few,TRBJ2-7,-,TGTGCCAGCAGTCTGAGGGGGACCCTGGGGGAGCAGTACTTC,CASSLRGTLGEQYF
TRBV2,many,TRBJ2-4,-,TGTGCCAGCAGGGCCCGGGACACCCCGGCGAGCTTTCAGTACTTC,CASRARDTPASFQYF
TRBV7-2,many,TRBJ2-5,TRBD2,TGTGCCAGCAGCTCTAAAGCGGGAGGGAAAGAGACCCAGTACTTC,CASSSKAGGKETQYF
TRBV24-1,few,TRBJ2-5,TRBD1,TGTGCCACCAGTGAAGCTGGGACAGCAAAAGAGACCCAGTACTTC,CATSEAGTAKETQYF
TRBV6-5,many,TRBJ1-5,TRBD1,TGTGCCAGCAGGCGGACAGGGTCGGTTGGCAATCAGCCCCAGCATTTT,CASRRTGSVGNQPQHF
TRBV5-1,-,TRBJ1-6,TRBD1,TGCGCCAGCAGCCCCGGACAGGGACCGAATTCACCCCTCCACTTT,CASSPGQGPNSPLHF
TRBV6-6,few,TRBJ2-3,TRBD1,TGTGCCACCCGGCAACAGGGGGGACTCAGGGATACGCAGTATTTT,CATRQQGGLRDTQYF
TRBV7-7,few,TRBJ2-1,TRBD2,TGTGCCAGCAGCCGGACTAGCGGGATCAATGAGCAGTTCTTC,CASSRTSGINEQFF
TRBV7-6,-,TRBJ2-5,-,TGTGCCAGCGCCGCCCCTATGGAGGGAAGAACAGAGACCCAGTACTTC,CASAAPMEGRTETQYF
TRBV7-8,many,TRBJ2-1,-,TGTGCCAGCAGCCACCGACTAGTTCGCTACAATGAGCAGTTCTTC,CASSHRLVRYNEQFF
TRBV4-1,-,TRBJ1-4,-,TGCGCCAGCAGCTCGGCAGGGCAAGGCGAAAAACTGTTTTTT,CASSSAGQGEKLFF
TRBV19,few,TRBJ2-7,-,TGTGCCAGCCGAGATCGCTACGAGCAGTACTTC,CASRDRYEQYF
TRBV7-2,many,TRBJ1-5,-,TGTGCCAGCAGCTCCGCGTGGGAAAGCAATCAGCCCCAGCATTTT,CASSSAWESNQPQHF
TRBV24-1,few,TRBJ2-5,TRBD1,TGTGCCACCAGTGATCCGGGGCGGACAGGCAAAGAGACCCAGTACTTC,CATSDPGRTGKETQYF
TRBV14,few,TRBJ2-1,-,TGTGCCAGCAGCCAAGATTGGACTTTCCAGTTCTTC,CASSQDWTFQFF
TRBV7-9,many,TRBJ2-5,-,TGTGCCAGCAGCTTATTTGGCCAGGTCCAAGAGACCCAGTACTTC,CASSLFGQVQETQYF
TRBV7-2,many,TRBJ2-3,-,TGTGCCAGCAGCCCCGGAGATACAGATACGCAGTATTTT,CASSPGDTDTQYF
TRBV7-2,-,TRBJ2-4,TRBD1,TGTGCCAGCAGCCCTCCCCGGACAGGGGGGCTAGCCAAAAACATTCAGTACTTC,CASSPPRTGGLAKNIQYF
TRBV12-3/TRBV12-4,-,TRBJ2-7,-,TGTGCCAGCAGTTCATTAACAGGGCTCACCTACGAGCAGTACTTC,CASSSLTGLTYEQYF
TRBV19,few,TRBJ2-4,-,TGTGCCAGTAGTATCGGCAGGGCCAAAAACATTCAGTACTTC,CASSIGRAKNIQYF
TRBV2,-,TRBJ1-4,TRBD1,TGTGCCAGCAGAGTGACAGGGGGTCTTGGAGAACTGTTTTTT,CASRVTGGLGELFF
TRBV20-1,-,TRBJ1-1,-,TGCAGTGCTAGTAGCCCGGTACAGGGAGACACTGAAGCTTTCTTT,CSASSPVQGDTEAFF
TRBV7-6,-,TRBJ1-6,-,TGTGCCAGCAGCTTAGCAGGGACGAATTCACCCCTCCACTTT,CASSLAGTNSPLHF
TRBV24-1,-,TRBJ2-1,-,TGTGCCACCGCAGCGGTGAACTCCTACAATGAGCAGTTCTTC,CATAAVNSYNEQFF
TRBV12-3/TRBV12-4,-,TRBJ2-7,TRBD2,TGTGCCAGCACTTCCGGGACTAGCGGCGACTACGAGCAGTACTTC,CASTSGTSGDYEQYF
TRBV20-1,-,TRBJ2-1,-,TGCAGTGCTAGAGATTCGGGCGAGGGGGGGGCCGACAATGAGCAGTTCTTC,CSARDSGEGGADNEQFF
TRBV4-1,few,TRBJ1-2,TRBD1,TGCGCCAGCAGTACGCCGGGACAGGGGGCTGGCTACACCTTC,CASSTPGQGAGYTF
TRBV6-6,few,TRBJ1-2,-,TGTGCCAGGGGAGACCTCTATGGCTACACCTTC,CARGDLYGYTF
TRBV6-6,few,TRBJ1-2,-,TGTTTTTTGGCCCGAGCTAACTATGGCTACACCTTC,CFLARANYGYTF
TRBV7-9,-,TRBJ2-5,-,TGTGCCAGCAGCTTATTGGTAGTCGGAGAGACCCAGTACTTC,CASSLLVVGETQYF
TRBV6-2/TRBV6-3,-,TRBJ1-5,-,TGTGCCAGCAGAACAGGGACGAATCAGCCCCAGCATTTT,CASRTGTNQPQHF
TRBV27,once,TRBJ2-7,TRBD1,TGTGCCAGCAGACAACAGGGGTTCCCCTACGAGCAGTACTTC,CASRQQGFPYEQYF
TRBV12-3/TRBV12-4,many,TRBJ2-1,TRBD2,TGTGCCAGCAGTTTGACTAGCGGGGACAATGAGCAGTTCTTC,CASSLTSGDNEQFF
TRBV4-1,-,TRBJ2-7,TRBD2,TGCGCCAGCAGCCAAGAACCTAGCGGGAGTGTGCAGTACTTC,CASSQEPSGSVQYF
TRBV19,few,TRBJ2-2,-,TGTGCCAGTAGTCTCGTGGGGTTCACCGGGGAGCTGTTTTTT,CASSLVGFTGELFF
TRBV7-9,few,TRBJ2-3,-,TGTGCCAGCAGCTTGGAGGCGACCACAGATACGCAGTATTTT,CASSLEATTDTQYF
TRBV6-5,few,TRBJ1-2,-,TGTGCCAGCGGATATCTGTGGGGCTACACCTTC,CASGYLWGYTF
TRBV7-9,many,TRBJ2-5,-,TGTGCCAGCAGCGAATGGGTAGCGGAAGAGACCCAGTACTTC,CASSEWVAEETQYF
TRBV5-4,-,TRBJ1-4,-,TGTGCCAGCAGCTCCCAGGGTCCGGGGAATGAAAAACTGTTTTTT,CASSSQGPGNEKLFF
TRBV29-1,-,TRBJ2-3,-,TGCAGCGTTGAAGCCCGAAATCGGGCCCCAGATACGCAGTATTTT,CSVEARNRAPDTQYF
TRBV4-1,once,TRBJ2-3,TRBD2,TGCGCCAGCAGGGCCCAAGAAAGGGTAGCGGGAGATACAGATACGCAGTATTTT,CASRAQERVAGDTDTQYF
TRBV18,-,TRBJ2-1,-,TGTGCCAGCTCACGGGGTGAGCAGTTCTTC,CASSRGEQFF
TRBV12-3/TRBV12-4,-,TRBJ2-1,TRBD2,TGTGCCAGCAGTCCCGGACTAGCGGGAGCTAATGAGCAGTTCTTC,CASSPGLAGANEQFF
TRBV7-2,-,TRBJ2-4,TRBD1,TGTGCCAGCAGCTTAGTCGGGGGGACAGGGGGCAAAAACATTCAGTACTTC,CASSLVGGTGGKNIQYF
TRBV28,few,TRBJ2-7,-,TGTGCCAGCAGTCCCCGACTTGGCGCCTACGAGCAGTACTTC,CASSPRLGAYEQYF
TRBV10-3,-,TRBJ1-3,TRBD1,TGTGCCATCAGTGAGTGGACAGGAGGCGGAAACACCATATATTTT,CAISEWTGGGNTIYF